The text below deals with one TCR beta chain. Its antigen is unknown. This specimen belongs to a study of T cell responses to AZD1222 COVID-19 vaccine. Study-wide results and caveats: Sampling that yielded the repertoires occurred only after the peak T cell response.

V lost 5 bases to trimming and J lost 9 bases; unmatched junction nucleotides: 6. The CDR3 totals 14 residues. Germline assignment: CDR1 MDHEN and CDR2 SYDVKM. TCRdb's table, derived via immunoSEQ multiplex PCR, lists solely in-frame clones and lacks some. The repertoire has tens of thousands of clones, about 91% of them found once; the top ten carry 2% to 3%. The sample consisted of peripheral blood, taken 28 days after the second AZD1222 dose. The origin of this receptor is an adult who received the AZD1222 COVID-19 vaccine. This rearrangement joins TRBV28 to TRBJ2-1; 11 nucleotides agree with TRBD1. CDR3 region: CASSRSGTGGEQFF. In nucleotides, the CDR3 is TGTGCCAGCAGTCGATCCGGGACAGGGGGTGAGCAGTTCTTC.